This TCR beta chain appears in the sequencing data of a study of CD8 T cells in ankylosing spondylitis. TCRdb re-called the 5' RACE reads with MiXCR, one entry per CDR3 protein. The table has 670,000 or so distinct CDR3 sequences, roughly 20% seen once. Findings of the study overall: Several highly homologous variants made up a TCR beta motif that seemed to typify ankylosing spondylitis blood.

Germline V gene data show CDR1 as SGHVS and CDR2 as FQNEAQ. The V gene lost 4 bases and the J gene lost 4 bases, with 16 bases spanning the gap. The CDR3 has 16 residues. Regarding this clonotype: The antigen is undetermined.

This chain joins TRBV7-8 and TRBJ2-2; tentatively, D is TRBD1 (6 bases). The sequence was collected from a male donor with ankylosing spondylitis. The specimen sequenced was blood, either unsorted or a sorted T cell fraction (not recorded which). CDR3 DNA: TGTGCCAGCAGCTCGCGTCCAGGGGCGCCCACCGGGGAGCTGTTTTTT. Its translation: CASSSRPGAPTGELFF.